The clone carrying this T cell receptor beta chain was detected a few times. The assay was immunoSEQ multiplex PCR, and TCRdb's table has in-frame clones only and misses some. The sample shows roughly 12,000 clones, 84% of them seen only once. J gave up 5 bases and V 6 bases, and 3 bases lay outside the gene matches. The CDR3 contains 13 residues. Germline V gene data show CDR1 as LNHDA and CDR2 as SQIVND (reference sequence). This sample was taken from a study of graft-versus-host responses after intestinal transplantation. Sequenced material: PBMCs, taken just over 300 days after intestinal transplant. The chain employs TRBV19 and TRBJ2-2; TRBD2 matches at 7 bases. The sequence derives from a human patient who received an intestinal transplant, so some T cells may come from the graft donor. In nucleotides, the CDR3 is TGTGCCAGTAGCCTTAGCGGGACCGGGGAGCTGTTTTTT. Amino acid sequence: CASSLSGTGELFF.